This T cell receptor beta chain was recovered during a study of OX40 agonist ivuxolimab in advanced cancers. For context, the study as a whole: The costimulatory receptor OX40 (CD134) was targeted by ivuxolimab, a fully human IgG2 agonistic monoclonal antibody. Intravenous ivuxolimab was administered to patients every 2 weeks at six dose levels: 0.01, 0.1, 0.3, 1.5, 3 and 10 mg/kg. Of the roughly 52 dose-escalation patients, hepatocellular carcinoma was present in roughly 19, melanoma in around 15, renal cell carcinoma in 9 and head and neck cancer in 9. The dose-escalation cohort was about 83% male with a mean age of about 60 years, ranging from roughly 20 to 80. Patients were allowed to have had prior anti-PD-1, anti-PD-L1 or anti-CTLA-4 therapy, and around two fifths of the dose-escalation patients had been treated with checkpoint inhibitors. Partial responses occurred in three dose-escalation patients: two with cutaneous melanoma and one with hepatocellular carcinoma. Peripheral TCRbeta sequencing was intended to test whether TCR sequence diversity was altered and clonal T-cell expansion was caused by ivuxolimab. The monotherapy dose-escalation portion (N = 52 patients) of the phase I ivuxolimab trial is reported in the paper.

Regarding this clone: There is no known antigen for this receptor. No much larger clone exists at a distance of one base, and base qualities are not known.

The research as a whole found: Low levels of normalized T-cell clonal expansion were also seen in some patients who did not respond. After ivuxolimab, expanded clones were on average more numerous among CD8+ T cells than among CD4+ T cells. At doses of 0.1 to 3.0 mg/kg, clonal expansion of both CD4+ and CD8+ T cells in blood was seen between baseline and week 6. Partial responders in the 0.1-3.0 mg/kg groups had among the lowest normalized peripheral clonal expansion, especially among CD8+ T cells. Antigen specificity was not determined for the clonally expanded peripheral T cells.

Genomic DNA was extracted from sorted cells for sequencing of the TCRbeta CDR3 region. The immunoSEQ Assay was used for sequencing of TCRbeta CDR3 regions. TCRdb carries this immuneACCESS record with in-frame sequences only. Its versions omit some clonotypes, under half of them owing to an unresolved V gene in the studies checked, with the rest unexplained. The table for this sample lists over 70,000 clones; roughly 91% of them were counted only once. Together, the top ten hold 0.33% of the sample. Patients with a history of autoimmune disease or receiving systemic immunosuppression were excluded from the trial. In every dose cohort, peripheral blood was drawn for TCR sequencing at baseline, cycle 4 day 1, and cycle 7 day 1. Samples came from an open-label, multicenter, first-in-human phase I dose-escalation trial of ivuxolimab. Adults with locally advanced or metastatic melanoma, renal cell carcinoma, hepatocellular carcinoma or head and neck squamous cell carcinoma were enrolled in the trial. CD4+ and CD8+ T cells were sorted separately from peripheral blood before TCR sequencing.

Sequences SGDLS (CDR1) and YYNGEE (CDR2) are obtained from the germline V gene. Reading from cysteine to phenylalanine, the CDR3 counts 16 amino acids. The retained sequence is limited to the CDR3, 48 bases, with the frame set at the first base. Ends trimmed: V by 4 bases, J by 7 bases; bases unmatched to a gene: 10. The starting material was CD4+ or CD8+ T cells sorted from blood, obtained in a trial of the OX40 agonist ivuxolimab. This TCR came from an adult with an advanced solid tumor such as melanoma, head and neck, liver or kidney cancer. The chain is encoded by TRBV9 joined to TRBJ2-1, with 11 bases matching TRBD1. In nucleotide form, the sequence is TGTGCCAGCAGCCGAGAGGCCGGGACAGGGGGAAATGAGCAGTTCTTC. This sequence encodes CASSREAGTGGNEQFF. The entire variable domain, with the stretches around the CDR3 drawn from the reference TRBV9 and TRBJ2-1 proteins, is DSGVTQTPKHLITATGQRVTLRCSPRSGDLSVYWYQQSLDQGLQFLIQYYNGEERAKGNILERFSAQQFPDLHSELNLSSLELGDSALYFCASSREAGTGGNEQFFGPGTRLTVL.